Sequencing of this TCR beta chain was carried out in a study of blood T cell repertoires in COVID-19. Study information: Samples came from the United States, Italy and Spain, spanning acute and convalescent COVID-19.

Data came from immunoSEQ multiplex PCR; TCRdb stores just in-frame clones and leaves some out. The table includes approximately 200,000 clones, 75% to 90% detected once. The V gene's germline CDR1 is MGHRA and CDR2 YSYEKL. The CDR3 contains 17 residues. Trimming stripped 2 bases from V and 0 bases from J, with 16 bases between. Enrolled through a virtual design, the participants were between roughly 18 and 95 years of age and came from around 25 US areas. The clonotype originates from a woman aged 30 to 39 who had been exposed to COVID-19. Specimen: PBMCs or T cells enriched from blood (not recorded which). This chain joins TRBV4-1 and TRBJ2-5; perhaps TRBD1 as D (6 bases). In DNA form, the CDR3 reads TGCGCCAGCAGCCAACAGGGGTTTTCCTTTGACCAAGAGACCCAGTACTTC. This encodes CASSQQGFSFDQETQYF.